This TCR beta chain appears in the sequencing data of a study of vaccination effects on CD4 cells after COVID-19. Overall study context: Post-vaccine specimens were collected at a median of 72 days following the second dose.

Study-level results: After vaccination of healthy people, only 1 of 255 vaccine-induced clones cross-reacted with common cold coronaviruses.

ViraFEST assay sequencing came after antigen-specific CD4+ T cells were expanded with viral peptide pools. Investigators separated out CD4+ T cells once approximately 10 days of culture had passed. Each participant was administered two doses of either the BNT162b2 or the mRNA-1273 vaccine. Researchers swapped half the medium for IL-2 medium on both days 3 and 7. Germline V gives CDR1 MNHNY, CDR2 SVGAGI (reference sequence). Losses at the gene ends were 8 bases for V and 9 bases for J; bases not matched to a gene: 5. The CDR3 loop spans 14 amino acids. Repertoires were generated with immunoSEQ multiplex PCR, while TCRdb's copy carries only in-frame clones and drops some. The table shows about 12,000 clones, with less than 75% occurring only once. Concerning this clone itself: Its specificity is unknown.

The sample was CD4+ T cells from PBMCs cultured with SARS-CoV-2 spike peptides, taken after COVID-19 vaccination. The chain has TRBV6-6 and TRBJ2-1; 15 bases line up with TRBD2. The sequence was obtained from a human donor who received a COVID-19 vaccine. The CDR3 protein is CASRGLAGGSEQFF. CDR3 coding DNA: TGTGCCAGCCGAGGACTAGCGGGAGGGAGTGAGCAGTTCTTC.